The next 8 T cell receptor beta chains were all read from a single sample in a study of blood T cell repertoires in COVID-19. The repertoire was sequenced with immunoSEQ multiplex PCR; TCRdb's copy has only in-frame clones and lacks some. The repertoire holds some 87,000 clones, with 80% to 95% as singletons. The material sequenced was peripheral blood. These receptors all stem from a woman in her fifties or sixties with active COVID-19.

V and J are TRBV21-1 and TRBJ2-7; the table's D gene call, TRBD1, was not cross checked with the DNA. TRBV21-1 is given as a pseudogene. The CDR3 is made up of 15 amino acids. CDR3 sequence reads: CASSKGAWSFYEQYF. The CDR3 DNA sequence: TGTGCCAGCAGCAAAGGGGCCTGGTCCTTCTACGAGCAGTACTTC.

This clone was seen only once. The rearrangement joins TRBV11-2 to TRBJ1-4, with a tentative D call TRBD1 (6 bases). Trimming cost V 5 bases and J 1 base, with 17 bases left between them. The V gene's germline CDR1 is SGHAT and CDR2 FQNNGV. The CDR3 loop spans 17 amino acids. In nucleotides, the CDR3 is TGTGCCAGCAGCAAGCGAAGGGGGGAGGGAACTAATGAAAAACTGTTTTTT. This gives the protein CASSKRRGEGTNEKLFF. The complete variable domain, with remaining parts taken from reference TRBV11-2 and TRBJ1-4, reads EAGVAQSPRYKIIEKRQSVAFWCNPISGHATLYWYQQILGQGPKLLIQFQNNGVVDDSQLPKDRFSAERLKGVDSTLKIQPAKLEDSAVYLCASSKRRGEGTNEKLFFGSGTQLSVL.

This sequence joins TRBV29-1 and TRBJ2-2, with D unclear. Germline V gene lookup returns CDR1 SQVTM and CDR2 ANQGSEA. The CDR3 is 14 amino acids. V was clipped by 7 bases and J by 2 bases, with 14 bases between them. This chain's CDR3 is CSATETANTGELFF. For the CDR3, the DNA is TGCAGCGCCACGGAGACGGCCAACACCGGGGAGCTGTTTTTT.

In its sample, this clone was seen many times. CDR3: CASSPGTSGRVSYEQYF. The CDR3 DNA is TGCGCCAGCAGCCCTGGGACTAGCGGGAGGGTGTCCTACGAGCAGTACTTC. The chain joins TRBV5-1 to TRBJ2-7, with 16 bases fitting TRBD2. The CDR3 spans 17 residues. Germline V gene data show CDR1 as SGHRS and CDR2 as YFSETQ. V was clipped by 4 bases and J by 1 base; unmatched bases: 5.

This chain uses TRBV5-1 with TRBJ2-1; TRBD2 agrees at 10 bases. Germline CDR1 and CDR2: SGHRS and YFSETQ. With V trimmed by 2 bases and J by 7 bases, 3 bases remained unmatched. CDR3 length: 14 amino acids. The CDR3 region has the DNA TGCGCCAGCAGCTTAGGTAGCGGGGGGAATGAGCAGTTCTTC. It encodes CASSLGSGGNEQFF.

The chain carries TRBV28 and TRBJ2-2; possibly TRBD1 for D (5 bases). Germline V gives CDR1 MDHEN, CDR2 SYDVKM. CDR3 length: 15 amino acids. V gave up 7 bases and J gave up 1 base, with 13 bases separating them. This chain's CDR3 is CASTHLDKNTGELFF. The CDR3, as DNA: TGTGCCAGCACCCACTTGGACAAGAACACCGGGGAGCTGTTTTTT.

The chain has TRBV5-1 and TRBJ1-5, with a weak D call TRBD1 (5 bases). Germline V gene sequence: CDR1 SGHRS, CDR2 YFSETQ. The CDR3 is 14 amino acids. The V end was cut by 4 bases, the J end by 1 base, with 9 bases between. The CDR3 DNA is TGCGCCAGCAGCCCGGGGGGGAGCAATCAGCCCCAGCATTTT. Residues: CASSPGGSNQPQHF.

The sample holds one count of this clone. The gene calls are TRBV9 and TRBJ2-1, with TRBD2 matching 11 bases. V was clipped by 0 bases and J by 7 bases; unmatched bases: 9. The germline V gene has CDR1 SGDLS and CDR2 YYNGEE. The CDR3 has 17 residues. The CDR3 region has the DNA TGTGCCAGCAGCGTAGCTACCCGTAGCGGGGGGGCGAATGAGCAGTTCTTC. Translating it yields CASSVATRSGGANEQFF.